The following is a TCR beta chain sequence with its context. Its specificity is not known. The record originates from a study of response to subunit inactivated influenza vaccine. Points from the study as a whole: Authors suggested each seasonal influenza vaccination recruits few new T cells.

Germline assignment: CDR1 SGHTA and CDR2 FQGNSA. This CDR3 comprises 15 residues. Trimming cost V 3 bases and J 0 bases, with 9 bases left between them. TCRdb re-analysed the RT-PCR reads in MiXCR, keeping a single row per CDR3 protein. The data hold under 800,000 distinct CDR3 sequences, with approximately 14% observed a single time. The sequence came from a man in his fifties who received an inactivated influenza vaccine. Sequencing used PBMCs from blood, obtained 14 days before vaccination. The chain recombines TRBV7-2 with TRBJ2-1; TRBD2 might be the D (6 bases). CDR3 coding DNA: TGTGCCAGCAGCTTTTTCGGGAGCTCCTACAATGAGCAGTTCTTC. Encoded protein: CASSFFGSSYNEQFF.